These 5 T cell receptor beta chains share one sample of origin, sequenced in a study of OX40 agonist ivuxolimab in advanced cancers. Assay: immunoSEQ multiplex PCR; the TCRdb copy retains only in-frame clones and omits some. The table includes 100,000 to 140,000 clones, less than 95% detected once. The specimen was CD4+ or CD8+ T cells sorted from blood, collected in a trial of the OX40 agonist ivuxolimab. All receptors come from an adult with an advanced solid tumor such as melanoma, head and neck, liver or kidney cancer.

The CDR3, as DNA: TGTGCCAGCAGTTACCATGTTAGCGGGAGTTATGAGCAGTTCTTC. This gives the protein CASSYHVSGSYEQFF. This rearrangement joins TRBV6-5 to TRBJ2-1, with 9 bases aligning to TRBD2. The V segment lost 2 bases and the J segment 8 bases; nucleotides outside the gene matches: 7. Per germline, CDR1 MNHEY and CDR2 SVGAGI. The CDR3 is 15 amino acids.

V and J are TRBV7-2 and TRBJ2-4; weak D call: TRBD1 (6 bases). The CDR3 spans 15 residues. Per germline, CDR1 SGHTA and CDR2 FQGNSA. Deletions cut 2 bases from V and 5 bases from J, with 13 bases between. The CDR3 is CASSLYGRTENIQYF. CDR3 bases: TGTGCCAGCAGCTTATATGGCAGGACAGAAAACATTCAGTACTTC.

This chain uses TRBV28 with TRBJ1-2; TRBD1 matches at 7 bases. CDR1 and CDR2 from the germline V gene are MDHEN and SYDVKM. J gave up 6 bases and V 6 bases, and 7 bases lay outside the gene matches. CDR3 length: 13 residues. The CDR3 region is CASRPRDRDGYTF. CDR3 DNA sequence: TGTGCCAGCAGGCCCCGCGACAGGGATGGCTACACCTTC.

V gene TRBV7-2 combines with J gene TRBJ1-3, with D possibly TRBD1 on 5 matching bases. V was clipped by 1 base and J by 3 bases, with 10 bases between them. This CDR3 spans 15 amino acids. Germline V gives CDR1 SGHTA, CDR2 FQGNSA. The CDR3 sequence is CASSLGGEGGNTIYF. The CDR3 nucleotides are TGTGCCAGCAGCTTAGGAGGGGAGGGTGGAAACACCATATATTTT.

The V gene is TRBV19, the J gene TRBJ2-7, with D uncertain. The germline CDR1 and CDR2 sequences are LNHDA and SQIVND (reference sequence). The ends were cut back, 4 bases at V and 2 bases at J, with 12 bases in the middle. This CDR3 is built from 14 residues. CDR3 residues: CASSKSDFTYEQYF. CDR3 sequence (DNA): TGTGCCAGTAGTAAATCGGATTTCACCTACGAGCAGTACTTC.